Below, 4 T cell receptor beta chains from the same sample are listed, as sequenced in a study of regulatory T cells in long-lasting Graves disease. Libraries of TCR beta came from iRepertoire HTBI primers plus Arm-PCR of CDR3 regions. TCRdb re-called the multiplex PCR reads with MiXCR, one entry per CDR3 protein. Among over 300,000 distinct CDR3 sequences listed, about 20% were seen once. The time point here: persistent/refractory GD, antithyroid drugs over 5 years with positive TRAb. PBMCs provided the RNA from which the TCR library was made. The starting material was peripheral blood mononuclear cells (PBMCs), obtained when the disease was refractory, from a patient treated with antithyroid drugs. These receptors originate from a female donor with Graves disease.

As to this clonotype: A much bigger clone sits one base away, suggesting this may be a read error. The chain employs TRBV5-1 and TRBJ1-4; no clear D. CDR1 SGHRS and CDR2 YFSETQ come from the germline V gene. The CDR3 runs to 14 residues. Trimming removed 1 base from V and 7 bases from J, with 11 bases in between. As DNA, the CDR3 is TGCGCCAGCAGCTTGTTGGTAGGCGGTGAAAAACTGTTTTTT. Amino acids: CASSLLVGGEKLFF.

This clonotype has at least ten counts. The chain employs TRBV12-3 or TRBV12-4 and TRBJ2-7, with TRBD2 identical over 11 bases. The trim removed 6 bases at V and 4 bases at J, leaving 8 bases unmatched. The CDR3 sequence is 15 residues long. The CDR3 protein is CASSPTPSGGYEQYF. CDR3 coding DNA: TGTGCCAGCAGCCCCACGCCTAGCGGGGGGTACGAGCAGTACTTC.

The chain uses TRBV5-1 and TRBJ2-7; D perhaps matches TRBD1 (5 bases). The CDR3 spans 15 residues. Germline V gene sequence: CDR1 SGHRS, CDR2 YFSETQ. Trimming shortened V by 4 bases and J by 3 bases, and 17 bases separated the two germline ends. The CDR3 DNA reads TGCGCCAGCAGCCCGACCTGGACACAAAACTACGAGCAGTACTTC. This translates into CASSPTWTQNYEQYF.

This clonotype was detected ten times or more. The V call is TRBV27, the J call TRBJ2-5; TRBD2 matches 10 bases. Germline CDR1 and CDR2: MNHEY and SMNVEV (reference sequence). The ends lost 4 bases at V and 5 bases at J; junction bases unmatched: 10. This CDR3 is 16 amino acids long. The CDR3: CASSYEAGGPRETQYF. In DNA form, the CDR3 reads TGTGCCAGCAGTTACGAAGCGGGAGGGCCTAGGGAGACCCAGTACTTC.